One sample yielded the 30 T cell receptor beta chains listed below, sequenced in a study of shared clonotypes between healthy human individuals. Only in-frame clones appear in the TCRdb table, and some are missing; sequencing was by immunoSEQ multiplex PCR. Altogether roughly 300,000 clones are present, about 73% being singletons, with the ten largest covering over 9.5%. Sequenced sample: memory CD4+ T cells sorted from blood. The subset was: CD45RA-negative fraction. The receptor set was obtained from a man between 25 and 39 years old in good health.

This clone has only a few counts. The chain's CDR3 is CASSGTQGNTEAFF. CDR3 sequence (DNA): TGCGCCAGCAGTGGGACCCAAGGGAACACTGAAGCTTTCTTT. The rearrangement joins TRBV10-2 to TRBJ1-1; D unclear. Germline V gene sequence: CDR1 WSHSY, CDR2 SAAADI. The V gene lost 4 bases and the J gene lost 1 base, with 10 bases spanning the gap. The CDR3 consists of 14 residues.

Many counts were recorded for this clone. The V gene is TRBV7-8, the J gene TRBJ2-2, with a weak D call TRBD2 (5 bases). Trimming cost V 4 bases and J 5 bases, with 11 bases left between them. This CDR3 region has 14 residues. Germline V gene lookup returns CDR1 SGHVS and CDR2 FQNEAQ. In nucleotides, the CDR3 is TGTGCCAGCAGCTCACGAGGGTGGACCGGGGAGCTGTTTTTT. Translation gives CASSSRGWTGELFF.

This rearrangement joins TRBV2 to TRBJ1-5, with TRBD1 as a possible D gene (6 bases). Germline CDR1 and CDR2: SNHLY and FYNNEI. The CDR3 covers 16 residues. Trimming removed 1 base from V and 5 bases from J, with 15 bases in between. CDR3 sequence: CASSEGGHGVHQPQHF. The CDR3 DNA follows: TGTGCCAGCAGTGAAGGGGGACACGGGGTGCATCAGCCCCAGCATTTT.

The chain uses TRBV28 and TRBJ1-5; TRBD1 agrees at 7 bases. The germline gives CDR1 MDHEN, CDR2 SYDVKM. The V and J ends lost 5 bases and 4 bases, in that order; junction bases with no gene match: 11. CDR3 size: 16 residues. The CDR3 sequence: CASSITRQGSNQPQHF. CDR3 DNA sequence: TGTGCCAGCAGTATAACAAGACAGGGCTCAAATCAGCCCCAGCATTTT.

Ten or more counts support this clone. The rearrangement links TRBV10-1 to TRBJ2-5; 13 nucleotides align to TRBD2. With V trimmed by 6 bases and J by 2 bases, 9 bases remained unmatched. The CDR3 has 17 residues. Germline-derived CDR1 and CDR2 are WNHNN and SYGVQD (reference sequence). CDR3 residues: CASRRTSGRSEQETQYF. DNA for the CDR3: TGCGCCAGCAGGCGGACTAGCGGGAGATCGGAGCAAGAGACCCAGTACTTC.

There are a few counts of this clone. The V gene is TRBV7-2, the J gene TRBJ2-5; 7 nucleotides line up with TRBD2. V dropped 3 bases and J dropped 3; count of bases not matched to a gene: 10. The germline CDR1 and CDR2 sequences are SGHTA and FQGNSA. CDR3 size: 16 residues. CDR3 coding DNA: TGTGCCAGCAGCTTTCAACGCGGGAGAGGGGAAGAGACCCAGTACTTC. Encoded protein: CASSFQRGRGEETQYF.

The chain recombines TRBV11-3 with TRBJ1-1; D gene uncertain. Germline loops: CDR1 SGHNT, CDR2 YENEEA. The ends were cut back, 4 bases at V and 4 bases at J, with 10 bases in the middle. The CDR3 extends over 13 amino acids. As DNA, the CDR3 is TGTGCCAGCAGCTACGGTTTTGGCACTGAAGCTTTCTTT. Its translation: CASSYGFGTEAFF.

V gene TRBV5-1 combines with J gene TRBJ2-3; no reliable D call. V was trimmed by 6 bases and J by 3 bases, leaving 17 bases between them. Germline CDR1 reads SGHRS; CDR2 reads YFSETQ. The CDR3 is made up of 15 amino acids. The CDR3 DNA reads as TGCGCCAGCACCCTAAATGCCCCGAGGACAGATACGCAGTATTTT. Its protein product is CASTLNAPRTDTQYF. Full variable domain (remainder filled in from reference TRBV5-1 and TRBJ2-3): KAGVTQTPRYLIKTRGQQVTLSCSPISGHRSVSWYQQTPGQGLQFLFEYFSETQRNKGNFPGRFSGRQFSNSRSEMNVSTLELGDSALYLCASTLNAPRTDTQYFGPGTRLTVL.

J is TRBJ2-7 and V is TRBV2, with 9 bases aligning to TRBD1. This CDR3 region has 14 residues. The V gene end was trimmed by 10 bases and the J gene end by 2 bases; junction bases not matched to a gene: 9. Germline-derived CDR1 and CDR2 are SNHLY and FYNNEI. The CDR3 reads CATNPTGGPYEQYF. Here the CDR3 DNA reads TGTGCCACCAATCCGACAGGGGGGCCCTACGAGCAGTACTTC. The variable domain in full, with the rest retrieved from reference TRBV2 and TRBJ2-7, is EPEVTQTPSHQVTQMGQEVILRCVPISNHLYFYWYRQILGQKVEFLVSFYNNEISEKSEIFDDQFSVERPDGSNFTLKIRSTKLEDSAMYFCATNPTGGPYEQYFGPGTRLTVT.

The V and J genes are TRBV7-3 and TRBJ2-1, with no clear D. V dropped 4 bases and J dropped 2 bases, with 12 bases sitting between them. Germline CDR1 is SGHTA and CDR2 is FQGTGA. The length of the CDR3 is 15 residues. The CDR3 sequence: CASSSFPNTYNEQFF. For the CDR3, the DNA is TGTGCCAGCAGCTCTTTCCCGAATACCTACAATGAGCAGTTCTTC.

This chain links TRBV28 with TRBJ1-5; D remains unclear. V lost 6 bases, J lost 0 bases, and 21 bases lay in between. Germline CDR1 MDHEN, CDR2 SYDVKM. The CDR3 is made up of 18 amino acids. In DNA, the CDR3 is TGTGCCAGCAGAACCGCCCTCGAGGGTTCCTATAGCAATCAGCCCCAGCATTTT. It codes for CASRTALEGSYSNQPQHF.

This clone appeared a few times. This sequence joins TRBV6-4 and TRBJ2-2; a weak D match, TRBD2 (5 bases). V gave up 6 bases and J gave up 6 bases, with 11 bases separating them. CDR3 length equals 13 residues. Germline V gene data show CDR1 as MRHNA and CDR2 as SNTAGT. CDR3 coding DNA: TGTGCCAGCAGCCCACTAGGATCCGGGGAGCTGTTTTTT. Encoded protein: CASSPLGSGELFF.

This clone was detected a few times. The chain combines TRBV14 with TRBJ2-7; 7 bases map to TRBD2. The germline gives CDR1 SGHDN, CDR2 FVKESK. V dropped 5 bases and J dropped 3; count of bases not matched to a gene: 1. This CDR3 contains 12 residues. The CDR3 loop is CASSGGGYEQYF. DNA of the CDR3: TGTGCCAGCAGCGGGGGGGGCTACGAGCAGTACTTC.

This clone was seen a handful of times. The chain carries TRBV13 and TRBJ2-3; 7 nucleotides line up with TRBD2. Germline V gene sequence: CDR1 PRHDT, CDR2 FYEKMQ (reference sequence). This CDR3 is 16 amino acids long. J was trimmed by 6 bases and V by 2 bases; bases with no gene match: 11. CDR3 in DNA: TGTGCCAGCAGCTTAACGCTAGCGGATATACGGGATACGCAGTATTTT. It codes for CASSLTLADIRDTQYF.

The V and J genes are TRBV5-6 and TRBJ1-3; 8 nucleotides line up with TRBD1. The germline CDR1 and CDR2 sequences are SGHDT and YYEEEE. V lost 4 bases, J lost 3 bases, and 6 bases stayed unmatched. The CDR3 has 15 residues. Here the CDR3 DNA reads TGTGCCAGCAGCGACCAGGGGGCAGGTGGAAACACCATATATTTT. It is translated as CASSDQGAGGNTIYF.

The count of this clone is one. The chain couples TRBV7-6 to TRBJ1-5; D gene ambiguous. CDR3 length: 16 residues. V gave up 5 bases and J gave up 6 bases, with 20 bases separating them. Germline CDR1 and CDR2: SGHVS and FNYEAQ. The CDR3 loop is CASSVTAGVLGQPQHF. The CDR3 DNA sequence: TGTGCCAGCAGCGTAACCGCCGGGGTGCTCGGTCAGCCCCAGCATTTT.

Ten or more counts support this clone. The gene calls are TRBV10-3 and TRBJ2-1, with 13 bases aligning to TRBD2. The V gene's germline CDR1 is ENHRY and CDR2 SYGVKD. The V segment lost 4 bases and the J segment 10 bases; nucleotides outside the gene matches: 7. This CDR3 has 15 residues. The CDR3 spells CAISVGLAGVEEQFF. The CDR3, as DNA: TGTGCCATCAGTGTCGGACTAGCGGGAGTCGAGGAGCAGTTCTTC.

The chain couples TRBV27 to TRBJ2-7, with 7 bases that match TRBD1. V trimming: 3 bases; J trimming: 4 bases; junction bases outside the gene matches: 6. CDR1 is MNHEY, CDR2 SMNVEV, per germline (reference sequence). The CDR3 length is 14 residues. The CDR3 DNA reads TGTGCCAGCAGTTTGCCGACAGGGCGGTACGAGCAGTACTTC. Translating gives CASSLPTGRYEQYF.

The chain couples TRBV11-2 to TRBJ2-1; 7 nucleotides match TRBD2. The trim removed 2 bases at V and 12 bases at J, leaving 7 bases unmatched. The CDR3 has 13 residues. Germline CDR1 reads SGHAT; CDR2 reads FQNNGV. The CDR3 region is CASSLSGTLGQFF. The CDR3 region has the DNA TGTGCCAGCAGCTTAAGCGGGACGCTCGGGCAGTTCTTC.

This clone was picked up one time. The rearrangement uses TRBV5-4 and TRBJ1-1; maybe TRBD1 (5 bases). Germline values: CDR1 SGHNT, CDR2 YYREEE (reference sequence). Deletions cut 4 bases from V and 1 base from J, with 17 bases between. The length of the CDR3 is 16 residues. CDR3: CASSTPSAGTNTEAFF. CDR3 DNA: TGTGCCAGCAGCACGCCCAGCGCAGGGACGAACACTGAAGCTTTCTTT.

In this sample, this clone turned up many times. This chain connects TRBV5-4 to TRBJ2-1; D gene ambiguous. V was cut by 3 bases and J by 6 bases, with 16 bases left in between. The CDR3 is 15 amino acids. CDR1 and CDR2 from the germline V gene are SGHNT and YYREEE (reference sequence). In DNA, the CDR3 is TGTGCCAGCAGCTACACGGGCACACGGGCCAATGAGCAGTTCTTC. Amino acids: CASSYTGTRANEQFF.

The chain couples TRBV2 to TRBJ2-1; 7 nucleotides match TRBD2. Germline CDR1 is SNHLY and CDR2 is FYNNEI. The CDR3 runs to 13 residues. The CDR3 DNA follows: TGTGCAAATCAGCGGGAAGGGTGGGATGAGCAGTTCTTC. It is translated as CANQREGWDEQFF. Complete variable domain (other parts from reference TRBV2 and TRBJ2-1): EPEVTQTPSHQVTQMGQEVILRCVPISNHLYFYWYRQILGQKVEFLVSFYNNEISEKSEIFDDQFSVERPDGSNFTLKIRSTKLEDSAMYFCANQREGWDEQFFGPGTRLTVL.

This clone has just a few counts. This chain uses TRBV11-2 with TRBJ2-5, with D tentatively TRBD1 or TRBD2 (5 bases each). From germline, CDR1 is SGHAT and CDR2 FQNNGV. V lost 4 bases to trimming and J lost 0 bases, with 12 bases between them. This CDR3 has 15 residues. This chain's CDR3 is CASSSGRRHQETQYF. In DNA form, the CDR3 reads TGTGCCAGCAGCTCGGGGCGGCGGCACCAAGAGACCCAGTACTTC.

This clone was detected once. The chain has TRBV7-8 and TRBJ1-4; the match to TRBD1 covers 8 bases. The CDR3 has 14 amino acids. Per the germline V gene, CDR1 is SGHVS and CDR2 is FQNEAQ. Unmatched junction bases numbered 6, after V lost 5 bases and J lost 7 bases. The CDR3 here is CASSPRTGPEKLFF. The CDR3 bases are TGTGCCAGCAGCCCCCGGACAGGGCCTGAAAAACTGTTTTTT.

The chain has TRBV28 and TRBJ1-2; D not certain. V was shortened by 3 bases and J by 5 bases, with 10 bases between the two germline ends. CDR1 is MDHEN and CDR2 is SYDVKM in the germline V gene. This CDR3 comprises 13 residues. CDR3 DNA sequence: TGTGCCAGCAGTTTGCGCAGGTTTTATGGCTACACCTTC. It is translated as CASSLRRFYGYTF.

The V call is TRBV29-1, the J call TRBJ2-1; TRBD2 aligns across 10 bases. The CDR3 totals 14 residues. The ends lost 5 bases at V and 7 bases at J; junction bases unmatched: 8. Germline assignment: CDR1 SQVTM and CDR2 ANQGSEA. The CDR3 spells CSVRSGRARNEQFF. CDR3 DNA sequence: TGCAGCGTTAGGAGCGGGAGGGCCCGTAATGAGCAGTTCTTC.

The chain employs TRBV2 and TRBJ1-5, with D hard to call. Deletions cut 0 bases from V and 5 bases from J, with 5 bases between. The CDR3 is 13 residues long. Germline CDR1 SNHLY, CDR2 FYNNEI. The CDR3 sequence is CASSEAEDQPQHF. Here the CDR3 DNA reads TGTGCCAGCAGTGAAGCAGAGGATCAGCCCCAGCATTTT.

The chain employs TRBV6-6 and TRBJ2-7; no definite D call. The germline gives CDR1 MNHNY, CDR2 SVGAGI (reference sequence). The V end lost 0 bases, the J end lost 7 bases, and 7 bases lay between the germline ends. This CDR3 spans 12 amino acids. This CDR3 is CASSYSTSEQYF. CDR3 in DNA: TGTGCCAGCAGTTACTCGACATCTGAGCAGTACTTC.

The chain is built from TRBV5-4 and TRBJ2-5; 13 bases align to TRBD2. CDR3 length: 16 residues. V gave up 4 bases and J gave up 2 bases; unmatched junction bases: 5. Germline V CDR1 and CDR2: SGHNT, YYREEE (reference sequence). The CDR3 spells CASSLGTSGVQETQYF. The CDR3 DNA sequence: TGTGCCAGCAGCCTAGGGACTAGCGGGGTGCAAGAGACCCAGTACTTC. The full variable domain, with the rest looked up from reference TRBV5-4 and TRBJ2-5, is ETGVTQSPTHLIKTRGQQVTLRCSSQSGHNTVSWYQQALGQGPQFIFQYYREEENGRGNFPPRFSGLQFPNYSSELNVNALELDDSALYLCASSLGTSGVQETQYFGPGTRLLVL.

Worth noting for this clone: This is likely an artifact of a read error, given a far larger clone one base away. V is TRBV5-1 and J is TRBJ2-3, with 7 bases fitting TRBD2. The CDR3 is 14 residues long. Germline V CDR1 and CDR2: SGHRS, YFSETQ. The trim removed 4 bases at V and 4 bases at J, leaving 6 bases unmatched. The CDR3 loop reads CASSRAGEADTQYF. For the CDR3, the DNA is TGCGCCAGCAGCCGGGCGGGGGAAGCAGATACGCAGTATTTT.